The 11 T cell receptor beta chains below all came from one sample that was sequenced in a study of beta chain features in type 1 diabetes. Expressed TCRB transcripts were sequenced because the entire RNA isolate underwent reverse transcription. Libraries were prepared by immunoSEQ multiplex PCR; TCRdb keeps only in-frame clonotypes and omits some of them. The data show 150,000 to 190,000 clones, about 8.1% seen once. Material for sequencing was central memory CD4+ T cells from blood. All receptors derive from a man younger than 35 in good health.

The chain couples TRBV30 to TRBJ2-2; TRBD1 agrees at 7 bases. V gave up 2 bases and J gave up 3 bases; unmatched junction bases: 6. The CDR3 length is 15 residues. Germline-derived CDR1 and CDR2 are GTSNPN and SVGIG (reference sequence). The CDR3: CAWSFRDRYTGELFF. CDR3 nucleotides: TGTGCCTGGAGTTTCCGGGACAGATACACCGGGGAGCTGTTTTTT.

This clone was seen a handful of times. The CDR3 is CASGLGHTNTEAFF. CDR3 coding DNA: TGCGCCAGCGGCCTCGGACACACGAACACTGAAGCTTTCTTT. The chain recombines TRBV5-1 with TRBJ1-1, with D perhaps matching TRBD1 (5 bases). Germline V lookup: CDR1 SGHRS, CDR2 YFSETQ. Trimming removed 7 bases from V and 1 base from J, with 14 bases in between. This CDR3 is built from 14 residues. The entire variable domain, with the rest obtained from reference TRBV5-1 and TRBJ1-1, is as follows: KAGVTQTPRYLIKTRGQQVTLSCSPISGHRSVSWYQQTPGQGLQFLFEYFSETQRNKGNFPGRFSGRQFSNSRSEMNVSTLELGDSALYLCASGLGHTNTEAFFGQGTRLTVV.

The table lists this clone with a few counts. This CDR3 is CASSSRWRGDTEAFF. The CDR3 DNA reads TGTGCCAGTAGTTCTCGGTGGAGGGGCGACACTGAAGCTTTCTTT. The chain combines TRBV19 with TRBJ1-1; the D gene is possibly TRBD1 (5 bases). Germline loops: CDR1 LNHDA, CDR2 SQIVND (reference sequence). V lost 5 bases and J 3 bases, leaving 16 bases between the germline ends. The CDR3 totals 15 residues.

In this sample, this clone turned up many times. The V gene is TRBV30, the J gene TRBJ1-1, with D perhaps TRBD1 (6 bases). Looked up from germline, CDR1 is GTSNPN and CDR2 is SVGIG (reference sequence). CDR3 size: 13 residues. Trimming removed 3 bases from V and 0 bases from J, with 8 bases in between. Here the CDR3 reads CAWSQGLNTEAFF. The CDR3 DNA follows: TGTGCCTGGAGCCAGGGGTTGAACACTGAAGCTTTCTTT.

This clone occurred a few times. This sample also contains other DNA sequences that code for the same CDR3. The V and J genes are TRBV4-2 and TRBJ1-6; 7 nucleotides line up with TRBD1. V trimming: 0 bases; J trimming: 10 bases; junction bases outside the gene matches: 6. Germline CDR1 and CDR2: LGHNA and YNFKEQ. The CDR3 is made up of 15 amino acids. The CDR3 sequence is CASSQDPGTESPLHF. The CDR3 nucleotides read TGTGCCAGCAGCCAAGATCCCGGGACAGAGTCACCCCTCCACTTT.

The chain has TRBV14 and TRBJ2-1; 9 positions agree with TRBD2. The CDR3 consists of 14 residues. Germline-derived CDR1 and CDR2 are SGHDN and FVKESK. J was trimmed by 6 bases and V by 4 bases; bases with no gene match: 4. CDR3 coding DNA: TGTGCCAGCAGCCCCCTAGCGGGGCGCAATGAGCAGTTCTTC. This sequence encodes CASSPLAGRNEQFF.

V usage is TRBV5-4 and J usage is TRBJ2-3; TRBD1 might be the D (5 bases). Trimming removed 3 bases from V and 6 bases from J, with 14 bases in between. CDR3 length: 14 amino acids. CDR1 SGHNT and CDR2 YYREEE come from the germline V gene (reference sequence). The CDR3, as DNA: TGTGCCAGCAGCTCTGTAGGGGCATCGGATACGCAGTATTTT. Encoded protein: CASSSVGASDTQYF. The full variable domain, in which reference TRBV5-4 and TRBJ2-3 provide the parts outside the CDR3, is ETGVTQSPTHLIKTRGQQVTLRCSSQSGHNTVSWYQQALGQGPQFIFQYYREEENGRGNFPPRFSGLQFPNYSSELNVNALELDDSALYLCASSSVGASDTQYFGPGTRLTVL.

This sequence joins TRBV11-2 and TRBJ1-6, with 10 bases aligning to TRBD1. The CDR3 loop spans 17 amino acids. Germline V lookup: CDR1 SGHAT, CDR2 FQNNGV. V lost 5 bases and J lost 1; bases outside the gene matches: 5. In DNA form, the CDR3 reads TGTGCCAGCAGCGTTCGGGGACAGGGGTCCTATAATTCACCCCTCCACTTT. It is translated as CASSVRGQGSYNSPLHF.

This clone was observed a handful of times. This chain connects TRBV7-2 to TRBJ2-2; 7 bases match TRBD1. J gave up 0 bases and V 2 bases, and 0 bases lay outside the gene matches. The CDR3 totals 15 residues. Germline V gene data show CDR1 as SGHTA and CDR2 as FQGNSA. The CDR3 DNA reads TGTGCCAGCAGCTTACAGGGGGCGAACACCGGGGAGCTGTTTTTT. This translates into CASSLQGANTGELFF.

In its sample, this clone was seen a few times. The CDR3 DNA reads TGTGCCAGCAGCCCCCAGGGGGCTGGGGTCTACAATGAGCAGTTCTTC. It is translated as CASSPQGAGVYNEQFF. The chain has TRBV7-9 and TRBJ2-1, with 8 bases fitting TRBD1. Per the germline V gene, CDR1 is SEHNR and CDR2 is FQNEAQ (reference sequence). The CDR3 is 16 residues long. V lost 5 bases and J lost 3; bases outside the gene matches: 9. The full variable domain, rest sourced from reference TRBV7-9 and TRBJ2-1, is DTGVSQNPRHKITKRGQNVTFRCDPISEHNRLYWYRQTLGQGPEFLTYFQNEAQLEKSRLLSDRFSAERPKGSFSTLEIQRTEQGDSAMYLCASSPQGAGVYNEQFFGPGTRLTVL.

This chain joins TRBV29-1 and TRBJ1-4; 10 bases agree with TRBD1. There are 12 residues in the CDR3. With 5 bases clipped from V and 8 bases from J, the junction kept 2 bases outside the gene matches. Germline V gene lookup returns CDR1 SQVTM and CDR2 ANQGSEA. The CDR3 sequence is CSVRDRGEKLFF. The CDR3 coding sequence is TGCAGCGTTCGGGACAGGGGCGAAAAACTGTTTTTT.